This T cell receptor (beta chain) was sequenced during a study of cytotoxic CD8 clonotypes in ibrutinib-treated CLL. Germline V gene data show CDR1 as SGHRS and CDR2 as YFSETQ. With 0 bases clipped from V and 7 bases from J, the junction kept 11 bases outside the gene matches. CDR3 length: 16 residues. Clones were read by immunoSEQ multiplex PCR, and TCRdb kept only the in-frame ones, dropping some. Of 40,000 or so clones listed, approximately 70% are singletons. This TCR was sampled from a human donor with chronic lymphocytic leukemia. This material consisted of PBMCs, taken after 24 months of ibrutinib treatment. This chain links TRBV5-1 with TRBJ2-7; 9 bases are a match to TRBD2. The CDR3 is CASSLAVGLAGWEQYF. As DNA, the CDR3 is TGCGCCAGCAGCTTGGCAGTCGGGCTAGCGGGGTGGGAGCAGTACTTC.